This T cell receptor beta chain derives from a study of cytomegalovirus exposure and HLA in healthy donors. Study overall: A preliminary data release comprised tens of millions of unique TCRs obtained from HLA-typed donors. Study-wide results and caveats: In vitro confirmation showed three CMV-associated chains to be CMV antigen specific.

Germline values: CDR1 SGHRS, CDR2 YFSETQ. The V and J ends lost 0 bases and 9 bases respectively, with 21 bases between them. This CDR3 is built from 16 residues. This clone was seen a handful of times. Antigen: not known. It was with 60 Vbeta and 13 Jbeta primers that the PCR ran. Using immunoSEQ multiplex PCR, the repertoire was profiled, and TCRdb retains in-frame clones only, with some absent. The sample contains fewer than 150,000 clones, approximately 80% of which appear only once. The origin of this receptor is a man aged 50 to 59 in good health and CMV-seropositive. The sample taken for sequencing was PBMCs. The chain uses TRBV5-1 and TRBJ1-2; no reliable D call. As DNA, the CDR3 is TGCGCCAGCAGCTTGGCTGGCGGGAAGAAGGGTATGAGCTACACCTTC. It specifies CASSLAGGKKGMSYTF.